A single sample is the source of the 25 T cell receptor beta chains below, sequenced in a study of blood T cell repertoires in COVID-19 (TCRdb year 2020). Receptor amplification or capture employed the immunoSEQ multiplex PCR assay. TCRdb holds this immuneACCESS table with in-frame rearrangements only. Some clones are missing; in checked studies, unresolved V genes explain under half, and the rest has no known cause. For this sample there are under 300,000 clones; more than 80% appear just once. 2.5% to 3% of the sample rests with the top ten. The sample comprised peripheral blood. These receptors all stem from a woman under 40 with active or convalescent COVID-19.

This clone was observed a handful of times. This CDR3 is CASSIAPTGAGGYTF. The CDR3, as DNA: TGTGCCAGTAGTATAGCGCCGACAGGGGCTGGTGGCTACACCTTC. The chain couples TRBV19 to TRBJ1-2; the match to TRBD1 covers 8 bases. Germline V gene data show CDR1 as LNHDA and CDR2 as SQIVND (reference sequence). CDR3 length: 15 amino acids. Losses at the gene ends were 1 base for V and 7 bases for J; bases not matched to a gene: 8.

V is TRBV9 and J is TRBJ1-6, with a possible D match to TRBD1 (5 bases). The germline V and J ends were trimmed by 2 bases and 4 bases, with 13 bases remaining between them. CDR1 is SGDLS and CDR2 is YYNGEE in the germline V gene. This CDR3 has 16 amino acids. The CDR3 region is CASSVRDSVYNSPLHF. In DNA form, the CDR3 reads TGTGCCAGCAGCGTTCGAGACAGCGTTTATAATTCACCCCTCCACTTT.

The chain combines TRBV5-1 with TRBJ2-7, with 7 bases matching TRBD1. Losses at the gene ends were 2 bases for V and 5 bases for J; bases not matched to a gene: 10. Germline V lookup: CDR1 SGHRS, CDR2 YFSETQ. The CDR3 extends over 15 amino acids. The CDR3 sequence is CASSFSGQVRDEQYF. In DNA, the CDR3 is TGCGCCAGCAGCTTCAGTGGACAGGTTCGGGACGAGCAGTACTTC. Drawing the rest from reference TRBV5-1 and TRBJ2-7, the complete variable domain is KAGVTQTPRYLIKTRGQQVTLSCSPISGHRSVSWYQQTPGQGLQFLFEYFSETQRNKGNFPGRFSGRQFSNSRSEMNVSTLELGDSALYLCASSFSGQVRDEQYFGPGTRLTVT.

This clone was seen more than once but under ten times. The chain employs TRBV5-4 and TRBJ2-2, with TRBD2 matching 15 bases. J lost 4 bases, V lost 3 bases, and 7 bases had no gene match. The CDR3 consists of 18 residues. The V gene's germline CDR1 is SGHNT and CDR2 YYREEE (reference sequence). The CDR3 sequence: CASSYGWTSGGATGELFF. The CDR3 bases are TGTGCCAGCAGCTATGGGTGGACTAGCGGGGGGGCCACCGGGGAGCTGTTTTTT.

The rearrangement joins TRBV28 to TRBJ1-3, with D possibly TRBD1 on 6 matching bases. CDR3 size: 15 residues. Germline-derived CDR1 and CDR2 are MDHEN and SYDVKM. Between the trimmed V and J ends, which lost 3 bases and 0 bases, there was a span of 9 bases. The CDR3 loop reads CASSLGRGSGNTIYF. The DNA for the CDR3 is TGTGCCAGCAGTTTGGGCAGGGGCTCTGGAAACACCATATATTTT.

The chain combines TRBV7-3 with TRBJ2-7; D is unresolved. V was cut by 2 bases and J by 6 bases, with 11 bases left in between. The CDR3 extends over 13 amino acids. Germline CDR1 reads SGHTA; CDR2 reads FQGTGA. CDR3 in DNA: TGTGCCAGCAGCTTACAGTCTGGCGGCGAGCAGTACTTC. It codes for CASSLQSGGEQYF.

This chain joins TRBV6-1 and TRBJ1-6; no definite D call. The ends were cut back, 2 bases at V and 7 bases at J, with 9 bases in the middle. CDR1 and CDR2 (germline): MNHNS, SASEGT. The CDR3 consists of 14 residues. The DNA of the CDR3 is TGTGCCAGCAGTGAACTTGAGGAGAATTCACCCCTCCACTTT. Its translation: CASSELEENSPLHF.

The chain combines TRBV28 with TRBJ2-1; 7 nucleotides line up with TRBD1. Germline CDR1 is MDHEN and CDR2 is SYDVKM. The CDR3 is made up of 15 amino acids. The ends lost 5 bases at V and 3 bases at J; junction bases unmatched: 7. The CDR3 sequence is CASSRGTGDYNEQFF. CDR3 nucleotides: TGTGCCAGCAGTCGGGGAACAGGGGACTACAATGAGCAGTTCTTC.

CDR3 loop: CASRENEQFF. The CDR3 DNA sequence: TGCGCCAGCCGGGAGAACGAGCAGTTCTTC. The chain joins TRBV10-1 to TRBJ2-1; D may be TRBD2 (6 bases). Germline CDR1 WNHNN, CDR2 SYGVQD (reference sequence). This CDR3 has 10 amino acids. The germline V and J ends were trimmed by 8 bases and 10 bases, with 9 bases remaining between them.

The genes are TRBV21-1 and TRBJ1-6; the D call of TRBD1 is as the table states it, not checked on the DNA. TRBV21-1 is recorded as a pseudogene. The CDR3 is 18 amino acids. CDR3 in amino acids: CASSKEGRGSSYNSPLHF. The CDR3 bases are TGTGCCAGCAGCAAAGAGGGCAGGGGGAGCTCCTATAATTCACCCCTCCACTTT.

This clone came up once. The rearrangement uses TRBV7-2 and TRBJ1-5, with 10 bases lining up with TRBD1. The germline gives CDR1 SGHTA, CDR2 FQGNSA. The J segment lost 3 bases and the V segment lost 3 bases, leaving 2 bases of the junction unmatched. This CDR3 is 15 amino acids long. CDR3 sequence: CASSLGQGINQPQHF. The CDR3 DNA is TGTGCCAGCAGCTTGGGACAGGGGATCAATCAGCCCCAGCATTTT.

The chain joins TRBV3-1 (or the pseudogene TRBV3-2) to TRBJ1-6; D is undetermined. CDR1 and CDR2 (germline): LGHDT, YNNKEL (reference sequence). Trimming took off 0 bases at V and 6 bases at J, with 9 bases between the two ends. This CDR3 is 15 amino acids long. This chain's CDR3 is CASSQDTGSNSPLHF. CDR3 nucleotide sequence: TGTGCCAGCAGCCAAGATACGGGGTCTAATTCACCCCTCCACTTT.

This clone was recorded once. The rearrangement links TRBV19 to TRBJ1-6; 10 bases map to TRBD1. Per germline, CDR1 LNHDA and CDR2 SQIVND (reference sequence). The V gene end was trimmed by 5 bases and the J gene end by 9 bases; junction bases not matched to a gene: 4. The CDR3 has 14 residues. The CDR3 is CASSATGGGSPLHF. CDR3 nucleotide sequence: TGTGCCAGTAGTGCGACAGGGGGCGGTTCACCCCTCCACTTT.

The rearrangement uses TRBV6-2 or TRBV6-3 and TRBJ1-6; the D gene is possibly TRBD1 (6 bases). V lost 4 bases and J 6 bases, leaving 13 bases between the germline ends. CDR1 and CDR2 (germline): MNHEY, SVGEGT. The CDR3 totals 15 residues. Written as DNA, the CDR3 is TGTGCCAGCAGTTTGGGCCGCAGGGGTAATTCACCCCTCCACTTT. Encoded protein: CASSLGRRGNSPLHF.

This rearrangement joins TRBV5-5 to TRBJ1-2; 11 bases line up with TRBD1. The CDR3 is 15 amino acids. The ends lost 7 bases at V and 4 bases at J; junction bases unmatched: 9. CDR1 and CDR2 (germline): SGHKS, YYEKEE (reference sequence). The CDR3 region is CASFRAGTGGYGYTF. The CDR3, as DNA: TGTGCCAGCTTCCGAGCCGGGACAGGGGGCTATGGCTACACCTTC.

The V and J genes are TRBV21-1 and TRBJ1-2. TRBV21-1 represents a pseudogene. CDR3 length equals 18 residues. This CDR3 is CASSKRTGWPPGWYGYTF. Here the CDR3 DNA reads TGTGCCAGCAGCAAACGGACCGGATGGCCCCCGGGATGGTATGGCTACACCTTC.

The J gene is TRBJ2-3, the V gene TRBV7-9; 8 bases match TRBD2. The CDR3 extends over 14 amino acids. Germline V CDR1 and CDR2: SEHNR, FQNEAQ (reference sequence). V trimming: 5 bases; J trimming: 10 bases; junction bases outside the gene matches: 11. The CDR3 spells CASSPSGGRIAQYF. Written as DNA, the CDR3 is TGTGCCAGCAGCCCGAGCGGGGGTCGGATAGCGCAGTATTTT.

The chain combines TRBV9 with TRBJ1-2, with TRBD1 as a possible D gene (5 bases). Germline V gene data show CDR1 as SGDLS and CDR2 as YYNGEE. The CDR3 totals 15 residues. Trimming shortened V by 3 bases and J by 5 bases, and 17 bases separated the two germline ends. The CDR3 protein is CASSGRTGEDYGYTF. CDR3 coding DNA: TGTGCCAGCAGCGGGCGGACGGGGGAGGATTATGGCTACACCTTC.

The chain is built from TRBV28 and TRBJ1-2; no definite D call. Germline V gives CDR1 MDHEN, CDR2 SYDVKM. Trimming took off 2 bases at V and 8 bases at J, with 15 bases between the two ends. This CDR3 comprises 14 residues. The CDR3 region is CASSLLTPSRGYTF. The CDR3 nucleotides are TGTGCCAGCAGTTTACTGACCCCATCGCGGGGCTACACCTTC.

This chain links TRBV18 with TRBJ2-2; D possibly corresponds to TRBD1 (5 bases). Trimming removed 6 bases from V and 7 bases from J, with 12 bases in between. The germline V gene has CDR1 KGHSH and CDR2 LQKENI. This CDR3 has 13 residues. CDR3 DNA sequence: TGTGCCAGCTCCCAGGGCTTCGGCGGGGAGCTGTTTTTT. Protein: CASSQGFGGELFF.

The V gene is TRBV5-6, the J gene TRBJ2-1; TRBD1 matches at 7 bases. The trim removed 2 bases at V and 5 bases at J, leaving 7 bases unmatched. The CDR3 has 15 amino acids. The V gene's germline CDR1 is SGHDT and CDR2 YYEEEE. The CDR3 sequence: CASSFGSTGDNEQFF. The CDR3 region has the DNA TGTGCCAGCAGCTTTGGCAGCACAGGGGACAATGAGCAGTTCTTC. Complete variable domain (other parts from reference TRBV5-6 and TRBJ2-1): DAGVTQSPTHLIKTRGQQVTLRCSPKSGHDTVSWYQQALGQGPQFIFQYYEEEERQRGNFPDRFSGHQFPNYSSELNVNALLLGDSALYLCASSFGSTGDNEQFFGPGTRLTVL.

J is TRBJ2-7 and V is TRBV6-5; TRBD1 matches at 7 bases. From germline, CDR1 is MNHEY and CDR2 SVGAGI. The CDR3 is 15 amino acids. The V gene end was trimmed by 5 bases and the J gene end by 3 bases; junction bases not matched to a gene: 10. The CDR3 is CASSRTGTEYYEQYF. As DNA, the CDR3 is TGTGCCAGCAGTCGGACGGGGACAGAGTACTACGAGCAGTACTTC.

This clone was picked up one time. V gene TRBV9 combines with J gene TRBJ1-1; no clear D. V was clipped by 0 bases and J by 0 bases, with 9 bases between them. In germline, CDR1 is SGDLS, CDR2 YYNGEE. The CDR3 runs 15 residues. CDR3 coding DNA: TGTGCCAGCAGCGTAGGTTTCGCGATGAACACTGAAGCTTTCTTT. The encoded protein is CASSVGFAMNTEAFF. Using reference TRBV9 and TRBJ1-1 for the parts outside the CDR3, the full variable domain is DSGVTQTPKHLITATGQRVTLRCSPRSGDLSVYWYQQSLDQGLQFLIQYYNGEERAKGNILERFSAQQFPDLHSELNLSSLELGDSALYFCASSVGFAMNTEAFFGQGTRLTVV.

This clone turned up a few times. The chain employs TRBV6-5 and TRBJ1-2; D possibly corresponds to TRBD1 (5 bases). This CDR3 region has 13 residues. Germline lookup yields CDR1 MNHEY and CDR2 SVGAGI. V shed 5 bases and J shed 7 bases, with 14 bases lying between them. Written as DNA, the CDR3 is TGTGCCAGCAGTCTGATGGGGGGAAGTGGCTACACCTTC. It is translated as CASSLMGGSGYTF.

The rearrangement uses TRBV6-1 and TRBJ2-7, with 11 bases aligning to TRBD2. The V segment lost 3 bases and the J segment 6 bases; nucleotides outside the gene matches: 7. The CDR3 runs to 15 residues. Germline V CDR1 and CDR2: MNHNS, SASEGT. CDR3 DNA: TGTGCCAGCAGTGATAGCGGGGGGGCGTTAGCCGAGCAGTACTTC. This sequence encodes CASSDSGGALAEQYF.